The 15 T cell receptor beta chains below were found in one sample sequenced in a study of blood T cell repertoires in COVID-19. Only in-frame clones appear in the TCRdb table, and some are missing; sequencing was by immunoSEQ multiplex PCR. The sample gives 380,000 or so clones, about 89% of which show up once; 1.2% is in the top ten. The sample consisted of peripheral blood. These receptors were collected from a man aged 35-49 years with acute or convalescent COVID-19.

The chain has TRBV5-1 and TRBJ2-1; tentative D call: TRBD2 (5 bases). CDR1 is SGHRS, CDR2 YFSETQ, per germline. The V end lost 4 bases, the J end lost 0 bases, and 14 bases lay between the germline ends. This CDR3 comprises 16 residues. The CDR3 spells CASSGSGAGSYNEQFF. CDR3 nucleotide sequence: TGCGCCAGCAGCGGCAGCGGCGCAGGCTCCTACAATGAGCAGTTCTTC. The variable domain in full, with the rest retrieved from reference TRBV5-1 and TRBJ2-1, is KAGVTQTPRYLIKTRGQQVTLSCSPISGHRSVSWYQQTPGQGLQFLFEYFSETQRNKGNFPGRFSGRQFSNSRSEMNVSTLELGDSALYLCASSGSGAGSYNEQFFGPGTRLTVL.

The chain recombines TRBV4-3 with TRBJ2-2, with 8 nucleotides matching TRBD2. CDR1 is LGHNA and CDR2 is YSLEER in the germline V gene. This CDR3 has 17 amino acids. J was trimmed by 2 bases and V by 3 bases; bases with no gene match: 8. The CDR3 region is CASSQYFAGGNTGELFF. The CDR3, as DNA: TGCGCCAGCAGCCAGTATTTCGCGGGGGGCAACACCGGGGAGCTGTTTTTT.

This clone has more than one count but fewer than ten. This chain joins TRBV4-1 and TRBJ1-5; 8 nucleotides align to TRBD1. The CDR3 is made up of 15 amino acids. The junction had 6 bases not matched to a gene; V was cut back by 3 bases and J by 5 bases. Germline V gene data show CDR1 as MGHRA and CDR2 as YSYEKL. CDR3 in amino acids: CASSQIGQGYQPQHF. In DNA form, the CDR3 reads TGCGCCAGCAGCCAGATCGGACAGGGCTATCAGCCCCAGCATTTT.

V and J are TRBV29-1 and TRBJ2-4; 9 bases agree with TRBD1. V trimming: 4 bases; J trimming: 10 bases; junction bases outside the gene matches: 5. Looked up from germline, CDR1 is SQVTM and CDR2 is ANQGSEA. CDR3 size: 12 residues. The CDR3 here is CSVVDDRGIQYF. The CDR3 coding sequence is TGCAGCGTTGTGGACGACAGGGGGATTCAGTACTTC.

The chain employs TRBV7-8 and TRBJ1-4; 9 bases agree with TRBD1. Per the germline V gene, CDR1 is SGHVS and CDR2 is FQNEAQ. The CDR3 covers 15 residues. The V and J ends lost 3 bases and 4 bases, in that order; junction bases with no gene match: 3. CDR3 residues: CASSFRDRDNEKLFF. In DNA form, the CDR3 reads TGTGCCAGCAGCTTCCGGGACAGGGATAATGAAAAACTGTTTTTT.

J is TRBJ1-1 and V is TRBV5-6; D is uncertain. The V and J ends lost 1 base and 3 bases respectively, with 10 bases between them. CDR3 length equals 14 residues. Germline CDR1 is SGHDT and CDR2 is YYEEEE. The CDR3, as DNA: TGTGCCAGCAGCTTGTTGGGCCTGGACACTGAAGCTTTCTTT. The encoded protein is CASSLLGLDTEAFF.

The chain joins TRBV27 to TRBJ2-3; TRBD2 aligns across 9 bases. Germline trimming cut 7 bases from V and 6 bases from J; bases unmatched to any gene: 14. CDR1 MNHEY and CDR2 SMNVEV come from the germline V gene (reference sequence). The CDR3 sequence is 16 residues long. CDR3 amino acids: CASNTVGGRARDTQYF. CDR3 in DNA: TGTGCCAGCAACACCGTTGGCGGGAGGGCCCGGGATACGCAGTATTTT.

The chain couples TRBV19 to TRBJ2-3; no clear D gene. Trimming removed 4 bases at V and 1 base at J, with 12 bases between. From germline, CDR1 is LNHDA and CDR2 SQIVND (reference sequence). The CDR3 contains 15 residues. CDR3 nucleotide sequence: TGTGCCAGTAGTACGGTCCTCCCGGGCACAGATACGCAGTATTTT. Translated, it gives CASSTVLPGTDTQYF.

The chain employs TRBV6-2 or TRBV6-3 and TRBJ2-7; unclear D gene. The V gene's germline CDR1 is MNHEY and CDR2 SVGEGT. The CDR3 loop spans 18 amino acids. Trimming pared 4 bases from V and 4 bases from J, leaving 26 bases between. CDR3 sequence reads: CASSWVAASPRLRYEQYF. CDR3 nucleotide sequence: TGTGCCAGCAGTTGGGTGGCGGCGTCCCCACGCCTACGGTACGAGCAGTACTTC.

The chain couples TRBV7-9 to TRBJ2-7; 7 bases match TRBD1. Germline CDR1 reads SEHNR; CDR2 reads FQNEAQ (reference sequence). The CDR3 spans 16 residues. The V gene end was trimmed by 1 base and the J gene end by 2 bases; junction bases not matched to a gene: 8. The CDR3 reads CASSLGDTGAPYEQYF. In nucleotides, the CDR3 is TGTGCCAGCAGCTTAGGGGACACAGGGGCCCCCTACGAGCAGTACTTC.

The rearrangement links TRBV28 to TRBJ1-2; tentative D call: TRBD1 (5 bases). The ends were cut back, 5 bases at V and 13 bases at J, with 32 bases in the middle. Germline values: CDR1 MDHEN, CDR2 SYDVKM. CDR3 size: 17 residues. In nucleotides, the CDR3 is TGTGCCAGCAGTCTCACAATTGGGGTTGGGGGGAGTCCCGAACTCACCTTC. It codes for CASSLTIGVGGSPELTF.

The CDR3 here is CASRPFRSSYNEQFF. CDR3 DNA sequence: TGTGCCAGCAGACCCTTTAGGAGCTCCTACAATGAGCAGTTCTTC. The chain uses TRBV21-1 and TRBJ2-1; the tabulated D call, TRBD2, remains unverified against the DNA. TRBV21-1 is labeled a pseudogene. The CDR3 loop spans 15 amino acids.

The chain links TRBV3-1 (or the pseudogene TRBV3-2) to TRBJ2-2; 11 nucleotides match TRBD2. The germline V gene has CDR1 LGHDT and CDR2 YNNKEL (reference sequence). This CDR3 has 17 residues. The trim removed 6 bases at V and 2 bases at J, leaving 8 bases unmatched. In nucleotides, the CDR3 is TGTGCCAGCAGTCGAATAGCGGGAGGGCCAAACACCGGGGAGCTGTTTTTT. The encoded protein is CASSRIAGGPNTGELFF.

The J gene is TRBJ1-2, the V gene TRBV28, with TRBD1 identical over 9 bases. Germline CDR1 reads MDHEN; CDR2 reads SYDVKM. J lost 8 bases, V lost 6 bases, and 10 bases had no gene match. This CDR3 region has 14 residues. In nucleotides, the CDR3 is TGTGCCAGCAGCCCTTTGGACAGGGGTAAGGGCTACACCTTC. The encoded protein is CASSPLDRGKGYTF.

The rearrangement joins TRBV2 to TRBJ1-1, with 7 bases lining up with TRBD1. Germline V gives CDR1 SNHLY, CDR2 FYNNEI. Unmatched junction bases numbered 6, after V lost 4 bases and J lost 1 base. The CDR3 covers 15 residues. The CDR3 sequence: CASSGRQGWNTEAFF. CDR3 in DNA: TGTGCCAGCAGTGGACGACAGGGATGGAACACTGAAGCTTTCTTT.